This T cell receptor beta chain is from a study of blood T cell repertoires in COVID-19. Background on the study: Samples of COVID-19 (acute and convalescent) were obtained from the United States, Italy and Spain.

V lost 3 bases, J lost 2 bases, and 9 bases stayed unmatched. The CDR3 spans 16 residues. Per the germline V gene, CDR1 is DFQATT and CDR2 is SNEGSKA (reference sequence). Original analysis: Reference gene primer amplification gave estimated nucleated cell counts. Sequencing used immunoSEQ multiplex PCR; TCRdb keeps in-frame clones, though not all of them. The V and J calls and clone size were taken over from that table, and D and trimming were inferred from the DNA. The repertoire has 400,000 to 450,000 clones, about 91% of them found once; the top ten carry 10% to 15%. The clonotype comes from a woman aged 45-60 years with COVID-19, enrolled during active disease. The sample consisted of peripheral blood. The gene calls are TRBV20-1 and TRBJ2-7, with 11 bases lining up with TRBD1. CDR3 nucleotides: TGCAGTGCTAGTGGGACAGGGGGGACCTCACCCTACGAGCAGTACTTC. Protein product: CSASGTGGTSPYEQYF.